One sample yielded the 10 T cell receptor beta chains listed below, sequenced in a study of OX40 agonist ivuxolimab in advanced cancers. TCRdb's copy holds only in-frame clones and misses some; the assay was immunoSEQ multiplex PCR. The sample carries tens of thousands of clones, around 83% recorded once. This specimen was CD4+ or CD8+ T cells sorted from blood, taken in a trial of the OX40 agonist ivuxolimab. The receptors come from an adult with an advanced solid tumor such as melanoma, head and neck, liver or kidney cancer.

The chain links TRBV7-2 to TRBJ1-4; the D gene is possibly TRBD1 (6 bases). The CDR3 is made up of 16 amino acids. V lost 0 bases and J lost 7, with 15 bases in between. Germline assignment: CDR1 SGHTA and CDR2 FQGNSA. CDR3 sequence reads: CASSLAMGASGEKLFF. The CDR3 coding sequence is TGTGCCAGCAGCTTAGCAATGGGGGCTTCAGGTGAAAAACTGTTTTTT.

This clone has just one count. V is TRBV7-6 and J is TRBJ2-2, with 8 bases that match TRBD2. The ends lost 4 bases at V and 7 bases at J; junction bases unmatched: 8. CDR1 is SGHVS, CDR2 FNYEAQ, per germline. This CDR3 region has 15 residues. This CDR3 is CASSSVSGTGGELFF. CDR3 in DNA: TGTGCCAGCAGCTCCGTTAGCGGGACGGGCGGGGAGCTGTTTTTT.

The chain links TRBV7-9 to TRBJ2-7; D might be TRBD2 (5 bases). In germline, CDR1 is SEHNR, CDR2 FQNEAQ (reference sequence). The CDR3 is made up of 14 amino acids. The V end was cut by 1 base, the J end by 6 bases, with 13 bases between. The CDR3 region is CASSLVTSFGEQYF. In nucleotides, the CDR3 is TGTGCCAGCAGCTTAGTAACTAGTTTTGGCGAGCAGTACTTC.

The V call is TRBV15, the J call TRBJ2-7; either TRBD1 or TRBD2 may fit D (5 bases each). The CDR3 extends over 15 amino acids. Germline V gives CDR1 LNHNV, CDR2 YYDKDF (reference sequence). Trimming took 1 base from V and 1 from J, leaving 11 bases between them. The CDR3 sequence: CATSRVEGHSYEQYF. The DNA for the CDR3 is TGTGCCACCAGCAGAGTTGAGGGGCATTCCTACGAGCAGTACTTC.

The chain is built from TRBV5-1 and TRBJ2-1; D is perhaps TRBD1 (5 bases). The CDR3 consists of 14 residues. The V end lost 7 bases, the J end lost 1 base, and 12 bases lay between the germline ends. Germline V gives CDR1 SGHRS, CDR2 YFSETQ. CDR3 nucleotide sequence: TGCGCCAGCGGGGCCCGAGAGTCCTACAATGAGCAGTTCTTC. It yields the protein CASGARESYNEQFF.

The J gene is TRBJ1-2, the V gene TRBV7-9, with D possibly TRBD1 on 5 matching bases. The CDR3 has 16 amino acids. CDR1 SEHNR and CDR2 FQNEAQ come from the germline V gene (reference sequence). With 5 bases removed from V and 7 bases from J, the gap between germline ends came to 23 bases. The CDR3 nucleotides read TGTGCCAGCAGCCACCATGAGGGGCAGGGCTTGTCTGGCTACACCTTC. This translates into CASSHHEGQGLSGYTF.

This chain uses TRBV9 with TRBJ2-2, with no clear D. Trimming took off 4 bases at V and 0 bases at J, with 13 bases between the two ends. The CDR3 sequence is 16 residues long. Per germline, CDR1 SGDLS and CDR2 YYNGEE. The chain's CDR3 is CASSLTTNANTGELFF. The CDR3 region has the DNA TGTGCCAGCAGCCTTACTACGAACGCGAACACCGGGGAGCTGTTTTTT.

CDR3 sequence: CASSETGDNVNEQFF. In DNA, the CDR3 is TGCGCCAGCAGCGAGACAGGGGATAATGTCAATGAGCAGTTCTTC. The gene calls are TRBV5-1 and TRBJ2-1; TRBD1 agrees at 8 bases. The junction had 9 bases not matched to a gene; V was cut back by 4 bases and J by 6 bases. The CDR3 has 15 amino acids. The germline V gene has CDR1 SGHRS and CDR2 YFSETQ.

The chain combines TRBV19 with TRBJ1-5; 12 nucleotides agree with TRBD1. This CDR3 is 15 amino acids long. The trim removed 6 bases at V and 6 bases at J, leaving 6 bases unmatched. Germline assignment: CDR1 LNHDA and CDR2 SQIVND (reference sequence). In nucleotides, the CDR3 is TGTGCCAGTAGCCCGAGGGGACAGGGGGCTCAGCCCCAGCATTTT. Amino acid sequence: CASSPRGQGAQPQHF.

This clone has just one count. The chain combines TRBV27 with TRBJ1-3; D is unresolved. CDR3 length: 13 residues. Trimming stripped 3 bases from V and 8 bases from J, with 11 bases between. Germline V lookup: CDR1 MNHEY, CDR2 SMNVEV (reference sequence). The DNA of the CDR3 is TGTGCCAGCAGTTTCTGCCTCTTCGACACCATATATTTT. It is translated as CASSFCLFDTIYF.